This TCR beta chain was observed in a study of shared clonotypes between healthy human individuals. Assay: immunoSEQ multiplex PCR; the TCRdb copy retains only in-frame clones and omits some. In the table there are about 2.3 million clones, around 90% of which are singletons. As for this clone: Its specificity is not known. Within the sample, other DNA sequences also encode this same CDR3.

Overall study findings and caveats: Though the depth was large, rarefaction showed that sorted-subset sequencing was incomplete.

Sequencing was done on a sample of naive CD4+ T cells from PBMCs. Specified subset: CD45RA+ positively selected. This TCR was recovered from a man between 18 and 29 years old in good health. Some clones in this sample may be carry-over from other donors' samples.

In DNA form, the CDR3 reads TGCAGCGTGGATTTAAGAGGCACAGATACGCAGTATTTT. Amino acid sequence: CSVDLRGTDTQYF. V is TRBV29-1 and J is TRBJ2-3, with unresolved D. This CDR3 is 13 amino acids long. Germline V lookup: CDR1 SQVTM, CDR2 ANQGSEA. The V end lost 6 bases, the J end lost 1 base, and 11 bases lay between the germline ends.